A selection of T cell receptor beta chains follows, all from one sample in a study of graft-versus-host responses after intestinal transplantation. Clones were sequenced by immunoSEQ multiplex PCR, and TCRdb holds only the in-frame ones, with some missing. The data contain 57,000 or so clones, approximately 90% of them singletons. The starting material was PBMCs, obtained around 120 days after intestinal transplantation. The receptors come from a human patient who received an intestinal transplant, so some T cells may come from the graft donor. CDR3s include the opening cysteine and the closing phenylalanine or tryptophan. D genes are given only for firm matches. The listing skips clone size in some rows; elsewhere it reads once, few, many or a size class.

j_call | d_call | clone_size | v_call | cdr3_aa | cdr3_nt
TRBJ2-5 | NA | NA | TRBV5-1 | CASKPNQETQYF | TGCGCCAGCAAGCCGAACCAAGAGACCCAGTACTTC
TRBJ1-3 | TRBD1 | NA | TRBV5-4 | CASSSDRGRGNTIYF | TGTGCCAGCAGCTCAGACAGGGGAAGGGGAAACACCATATATTTT
TRBJ2-3 | TRBD1 | once | TRBV5-1 | CASSLSGTVGDTQYF | TGCGCCAGCAGCTTATCCGGGACAGTGGGAGATACGCAGTATTTT
TRBJ2-1 | NA | NA | TRBV5-1 | CASSLAHEQFF | TGCGCCAGCAGCTTGGCGCACGAGCAGTTCTTC
TRBJ2-3 | NA | NA | TRBV7-2 | CASSLTGTSTDTQYF | TGTGCCAGCAGCTTAACGGGGACTAGCACAGATACGCAGTATTTT
TRBJ2-7 | TRBD1 | NA | TRBV29-1 | CSANRDSNSYEQYF | TGCAGCGCGAACCGGGACAGTAACTCCTACGAGCAGTACTTC
TRBJ2-5 | TRBD2 | NA | TRBV6-4 | CASSRTSGSHETQYF | TGTGCCAGCAGCCGGACTAGCGGGAGTCATGAGACCCAGTACTTC
TRBJ2-5 | TRBD1 | NA | TRBV5-1 | CASSLGDRGETQYF | TGCGCCAGCAGCTTGGGGGACAGGGGGGAGACCCAGTACTTC
TRBJ2-7 | NA | NA | TRBV5-1 | CASSPPTGGNYEQYF | TGCGCCAGCAGCCCCCCGACGGGGGGCAACTACGAGCAGTACTTC
TRBJ2-1 | NA | NA | TRBV19 | CASSPGLYNEQFF | TGTGCCAGTAGTCCCGGACTTTACAATGAGCAGTTCTTC
TRBJ2-7 | TRBD2 | NA | TRBV19 | CASSMTSGGGYEQYF | TGTGCCAGTAGTATGACTAGCGGGGGAGGTTACGAGCAGTACTTC
TRBJ2-4 | NA | NA | TRBV29-1 | CSVGRPGAKNIQYF | TGCAGCGTTGGTCGTCCAGGCGCCAAAAACATTCAGTACTTC
TRBJ2-7 | NA | NA | TRBV5-1 | CASAGGRSYEQYF | TGCGCCAGCGCTGGGGGGCGATCGTACGAGCAGTACTTC
TRBJ1-1 | NA | NA | TRBV19 | CASRRNTEAFF | TGTGCCTCCAGGAGGAACACTGAAGCTTTCTTT
TRBJ2-7 | TRBD1 | NA | TRBV5-1 | CASSYKGQGSYEQYF | TGCGCCAGCAGCTATAAAGGACAGGGCTCTTACGAGCAGTACTTC
TRBJ2-7 | TRBD2 | few | TRBV2 | CASSPVLAGTYEQYF | TGTGCCAGCAGTCCTGTACTAGCGGGGACCTACGAGCAGTACTTC
TRBJ2-7 | NA | NA | TRBV2 | CASKYLRDTLEQYF | TGTGCCAGCAAGTATCTCCGGGACACCCTCGAGCAGTACTTC
TRBJ2-1 | NA | NA | TRBV5-1 | CASSLADSFRTSGEQFF | TGCGCCAGCAGCTTGGCCGATAGTTTTCGGACCTCGGGTGAGCAGTTCTTC